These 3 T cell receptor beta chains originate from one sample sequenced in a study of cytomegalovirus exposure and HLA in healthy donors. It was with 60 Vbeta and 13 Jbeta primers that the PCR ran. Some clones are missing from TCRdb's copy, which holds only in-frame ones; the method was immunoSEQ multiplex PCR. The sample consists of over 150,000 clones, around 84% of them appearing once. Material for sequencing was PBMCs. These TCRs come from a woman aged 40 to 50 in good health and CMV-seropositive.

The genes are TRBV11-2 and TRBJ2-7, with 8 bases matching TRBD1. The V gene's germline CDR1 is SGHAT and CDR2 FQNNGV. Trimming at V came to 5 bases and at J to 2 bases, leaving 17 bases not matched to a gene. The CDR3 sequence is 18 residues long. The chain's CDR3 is CASSPRPRQGIGTYEQYF. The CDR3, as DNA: TGTGCCAGCAGCCCCCGACCGAGACAGGGGATCGGGACCTACGAGCAGTACTTC.

CDR3 sequence (DNA): TGTGCCAGCCTAGACAGGGTAGGTTCCTACAATGAGCAGTTCTTC. Protein: CASLDRVGSYNEQFF. The V call is TRBV18, the J call TRBJ2-1; 7 bases agree with TRBD1. Germline-derived CDR1 and CDR2 are KGHSH and LQKENI. This CDR3 contains 15 residues. V lost 8 bases and J lost 1; bases outside the gene matches: 8. The entire variable domain, with the rest obtained from reference TRBV18 and TRBJ2-1, is as follows: NAGVMQNPRHLVRRRGQEARLRCSPMKGHSHVYWYRQLPEEGLKFMVYLQKENIIDESGMPKERFSAEFPKEGPSILRIQQVVRGDSAAYFCASLDRVGSYNEQFFGPGTRLTVL.

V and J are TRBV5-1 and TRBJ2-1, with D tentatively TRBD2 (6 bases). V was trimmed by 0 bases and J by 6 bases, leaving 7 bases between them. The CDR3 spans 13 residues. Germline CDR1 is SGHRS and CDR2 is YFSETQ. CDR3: CASSLELANEQFF. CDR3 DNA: TGCGCCAGCAGCTTGGAACTAGCCAATGAGCAGTTCTTC.